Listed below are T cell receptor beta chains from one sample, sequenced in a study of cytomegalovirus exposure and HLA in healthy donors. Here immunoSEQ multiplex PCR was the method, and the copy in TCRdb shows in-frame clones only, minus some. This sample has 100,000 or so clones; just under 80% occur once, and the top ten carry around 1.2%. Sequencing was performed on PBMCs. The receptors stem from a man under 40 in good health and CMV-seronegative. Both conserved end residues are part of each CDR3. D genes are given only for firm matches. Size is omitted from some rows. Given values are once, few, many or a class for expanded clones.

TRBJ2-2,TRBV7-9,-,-,TGTGCCAGCAGCTTAGCTGGAGGGCGGAACACCGGGGAGCTGTTTTTT,CASSLAGGRNTGELFF
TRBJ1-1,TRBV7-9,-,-,TGTGCCAGCAGCGCCACTACAGGCACTGAAGCTTTCTTT,CASSATTGTEAFF
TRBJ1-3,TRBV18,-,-,TGTGCCAGCTCACCACAGAGCTCTGGAAACACCATATATTTT,CASSPQSSGNTIYF
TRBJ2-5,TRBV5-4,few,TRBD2,TGTGCCAGCAGCTTGGCGGGAGGGCGAGAGACCCAGTACTTC,CASSLAGGRETQYF
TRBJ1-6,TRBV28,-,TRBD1,TGTGCCAGCAGTTTCAGGGACAGGGTGTCCTCACCCCTCCACTTT,CASSFRDRVSSPLHF
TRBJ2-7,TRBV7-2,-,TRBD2,TGTGCCAGCAGACAGGAACTAGCGGGGGAAATTTACGAGCAGTACTTC,CASRQELAGEIYEQYF
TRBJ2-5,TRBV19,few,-,TGTGCCAGTAGAGAGTTACTCGGCGGGGAGACCCAGTACTTC,CASRELLGGETQYF
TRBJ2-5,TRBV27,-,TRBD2,TGTGCCAGCAGTCTCTCACCCCCGTTTAGCGGGGGGGAGGAGACCCAGTACTTC,CASSLSPPFSGGEETQYF
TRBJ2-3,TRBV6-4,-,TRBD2,TGTGCCAGCAGTGTGACTAGCGGTAGCACAGATACGCAGTATTTT,CASSVTSGSTDTQYF
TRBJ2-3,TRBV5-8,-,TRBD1,TGTGCCAGCAGCTTCGAAGGGGGCGCGAGAAGCACAGATACGCAGTATTTT,CASSFEGGARSTDTQYF
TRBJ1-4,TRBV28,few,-,TGTGCCAGCAGCTCAGGGGCGGGCGATGAAAAACTGTTTTTT,CASSSGAGDEKLFF
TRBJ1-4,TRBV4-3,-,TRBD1,TGCGCCAGCAGCCAAAGTACAGGGGGCGCGGGTGAAAAACTGTTTTTT,CASSQSTGGAGEKLFF
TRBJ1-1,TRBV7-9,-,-,TGTGCCAGCAGCTTAGGAGGGAGCACTGAAGCTTTCTTT,CASSLGGSTEAFF
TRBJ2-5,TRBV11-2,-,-,TGTGCCAGCAGCTTAGTGGGCCGCGAGACCCAGTACTTC,CASSLVGRETQYF
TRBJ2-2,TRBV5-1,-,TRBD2,TGCGCCAGCAGCTTAGCGGGGGGGCCCGGGGAGCTGTTTTTT,CASSLAGGPGELFF
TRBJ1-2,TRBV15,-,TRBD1,TGTGCCACCAGCGGAGGACAGGGTGGGTGGCGTGGCTACACCTTC,CATSGGQGGWRGYTF
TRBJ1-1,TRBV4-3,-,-,TGCGCCAGCAGCCAAAGCAGCCGAATCGGGGGGGCTGAAGCTTTCTTT,CASSQSSRIGGAEAFF
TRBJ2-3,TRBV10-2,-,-,TGCGCCAGCTACCAGACAGGCAGCACAGATACGCAGTATTTT,CASYQTGSTDTQYF
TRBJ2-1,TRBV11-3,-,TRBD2,TGTGCCAGCAGCCCGGGACTAGCGGGGGGGAGGGAGCAGTTCTTC,CASSPGLAGGREQFF
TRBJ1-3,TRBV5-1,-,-,TGCGCCAGCAGCATAGACACAAGAAACACCATATATTTT,CASSIDTRNTIYF
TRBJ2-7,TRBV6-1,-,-,TGTGCCAGCAGTCGAGTCAGGGCCAGGGCCTACGAGCAGTACTTC,CASSRVRARAYEQYF
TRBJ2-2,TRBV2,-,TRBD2,TGTGCCAGCAGAAGACTAGCGGGGGAAACCGGGGAGCTGTTTTTT,CASRRLAGETGELFF
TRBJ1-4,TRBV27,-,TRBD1,TGTGCCAGCAGACAGGGGGCGTTTAATGAAAAACTGTTTTTT,CASRQGAFNEKLFF
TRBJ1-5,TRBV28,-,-,TGTGCCAGCAGTCTAGGGGAACAGCCCCAGCATTTT,CASSLGEQPQHF
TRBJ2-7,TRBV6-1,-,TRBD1,TGTGCCACCGGACAGGGGATCTCCTACGAGCAGTACTTC,CATGQGISYEQYF
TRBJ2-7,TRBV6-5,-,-,TGTGCCAGCAGTTACTCGACTAGTGGGTCCTACGAGCAGTACTTC,CASSYSTSGSYEQYF
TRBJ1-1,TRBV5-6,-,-,TGTGCCAGCAGCCGACGGGGGGGAACTGAAGCTTTCTTT,CASSRRGGTEAFF
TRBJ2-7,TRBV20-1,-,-,TGCAGTGCCCCGACTGTGTGGGAGCAGTACTTC,CSAPTVWEQYF
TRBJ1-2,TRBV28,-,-,TGTGCCAGCAGTGCAAACAGGGAAATATTCTATGGCTACACCTTC,CASSANREIFYGYTF
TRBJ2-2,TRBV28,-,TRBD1,TGTGCCAGCAGCCCCGGACAGGTGAACACCGGGGAGCTGTTTTTT,CASSPGQVNTGELFF
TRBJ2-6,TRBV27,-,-,TGTGCCAGCAGTTTAAGAGGCCAATCTGGGGCCAACGTCCTGACTTTC,CASSLRGQSGANVLTF
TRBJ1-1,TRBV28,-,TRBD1,TGTGCCAGCGGTGGGACAGCGAACACTGAAGCTTTCTTT,CASGGTANTEAFF
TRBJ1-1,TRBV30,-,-,TGTGCCTGGAGTGTCGGGGGAGCGGGAACTGAAGCTTTCTTT,CAWSVGGAGTEAFF
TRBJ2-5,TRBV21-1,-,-,TGTGCCAGCAGCCCCAGGAGGGGGCCCGAGACCCAGTACTTC,CASSPRRGPETQYF
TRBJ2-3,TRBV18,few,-,TGTGCCAGCTCACCACTTAACGGGAAAACAGATACGCAGTATTTT,CASSPLNGKTDTQYF
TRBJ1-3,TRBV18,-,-,TGTGCCAGCTCACTGGCCAGTCCAGGACAGAGTGCAAACACCATATATTTT,CASSLASPGQSANTIYF
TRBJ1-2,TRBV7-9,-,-,TGTGCCAGCAGCCGTGACGGGAGCTACTATGGCTACACCTTC,CASSRDGSYYGYTF
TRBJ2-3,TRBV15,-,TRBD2,TGTGCCACCAGCAGAGATCCGTCAAGCGGGGGCACAGATACGCAGTATTTT,CATSRDPSSGGTDTQYF
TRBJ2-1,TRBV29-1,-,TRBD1,TGCAGCGTCCCGGGACAGGGGTACCCTGAGCAGTTCTTC,CSVPGQGYPEQFF
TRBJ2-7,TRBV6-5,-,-,TGTGCCAGCAGTTACTCGAAGCAACTGGAGGGGTGGGAGCAGTACTTC,CASSYSKQLEGWEQYF
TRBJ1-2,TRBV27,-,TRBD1,TGTGCCAGCACCTCAAGGGAGGGGACAGGAGGCTACACCTTC,CASTSREGTGGYTF
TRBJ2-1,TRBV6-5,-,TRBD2,TGTGCCAGCAGTCCTAGCGGGGGGGCCAGCAATGAGCAGTTCTTC,CASSPSGGASNEQFF
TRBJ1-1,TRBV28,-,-,TGTGCCAGCTCTGGGAGGGGGTGGACTGAAGCTTTCTTT,CASSGRGWTEAFF
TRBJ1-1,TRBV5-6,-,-,TGTGCCAGCAGCCTTATTTCGGTCCGAGGCACTGAAGCTTTCTTT,CASSLISVRGTEAFF
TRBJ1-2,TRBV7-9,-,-,TGTGCCAGCAGCATGGACGGCGGGGATGGCTATGGCTACACCTTC,CASSMDGGDGYGYTF
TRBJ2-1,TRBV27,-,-,TGTGCCAGCAGTTTCGGGGGAACACAGTTGTTCTTC,CASSFGGTQLFF
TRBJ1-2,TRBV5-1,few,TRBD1,TGCGCCAGCAGCTCCGAGCAGGGGGCGGCTAACTATGGCTACACCTTC,CASSSEQGAANYGYTF
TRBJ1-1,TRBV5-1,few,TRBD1,TGCGCCAGCAGCGTTGGTACAGGGGGCCTTACTGAAGCTTTCTTT,CASSVGTGGLTEAFF
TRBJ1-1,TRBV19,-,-,TGTGCCAGTAGTATGGGCCTGAACACTGAAGCTTTCTTT,CASSMGLNTEAFF
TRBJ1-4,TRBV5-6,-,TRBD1,TGTGCCAGCACCTTAATACAGGGGGGGAATGAAAAACTGTTTTTT,CASTLIQGGNEKLFF
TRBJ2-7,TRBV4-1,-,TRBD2,TGCGCCAGCAGCTCGCTAGCGGGAGGGTACGAGCAGTACTTC,CASSSLAGGYEQYF
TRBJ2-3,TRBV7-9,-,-,TGTGCCAGCAGCTTAGCCCCGGGACAATCGACTAGCACAGATACGCAGTATTTT,CASSLAPGQSTSTDTQYF
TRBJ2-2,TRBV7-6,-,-,TGTGCCAGCAGGTCAGCAGGAACCGGGGAGCTGTTTTTT,CASRSAGTGELFF
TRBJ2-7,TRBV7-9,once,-,TGTGCCAGCAGCATCCGGGGAGGATCAGATTACGAGCAGTACTTC,CASSIRGGSDYEQYF
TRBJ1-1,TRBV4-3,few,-,TGCGCCAGCAGCCGTAACGCGCGGGCGGGGAACACTGAAGCTTTCTTT,CASSRNARAGNTEAFF
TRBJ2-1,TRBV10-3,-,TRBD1,TGTGCCACCTCGGGACAGCTGGTGAGTGAGCAGTTCTTC,CATSGQLVSEQFF
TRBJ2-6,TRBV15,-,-,TGTGCCACCAGCAGAGAGACAGATACTGGGGCCAACGTCCTGACTTTC,CATSRETDTGANVLTF
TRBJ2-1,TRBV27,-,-,TGTGCCATCCGGAGACACAATGAGCAGTTCTTC,CAIRRHNEQFF
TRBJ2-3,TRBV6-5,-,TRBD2,TGTGCCAGCAGAAACCTAGCGGGGGCCACAGATACGCAGTATTTT,CASRNLAGATDTQYF
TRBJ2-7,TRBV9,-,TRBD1,TGTGCCAGCAGCGCGGGACAGGCCATGCCTGGCGAGCAGTACTTC,CASSAGQAMPGEQYF